Included here is one T cell receptor (beta chain) sequence, with context. Sequenced by immunoSEQ multiplex PCR; TCRdb stores in-frame clones only, minus some. This table holds about 48,000 clones, approximately 95% found once. The CDR3 spans 14 residues. Trimming took 4 bases from V and 7 from J; bases not matched to a gene: 4. In germline, CDR1 is LNHDA, CDR2 SQIVND (reference sequence). These data belong to a study of T cell changes during pregnancy in multiple sclerosis. This receptor was taken from a female donor with multiple sclerosis, enrolled in a pregnancy study. This sample comprised CD4+ T cells from peripheral blood mononuclear cells, obtained in the first trimester of pregnancy. The chain employs TRBV19 and TRBJ2-1; 10 bases are shared with TRBD1. The CDR3 DNA is TGTGCCAGTAGTAGTGGACAGGGGGTAAATGAGCAGTTCTTC. Protein: CASSSGQGVNEQFF.